Below are 2 T cell receptor beta chains sequenced from a single sample in a study of blood T cell repertoires in COVID-19. Profiled with immunoSEQ multiplex PCR; TCRdb holds only in-frame clones, not every one. The sample has 200,000 to 250,000 clones; just under 85% are singletons. The sample was peripheral blood. These receptors were taken from a woman aged 45-60 years with active or convalescent COVID-19.

This chain joins TRBV5-1 and TRBJ1-2; the match to TRBD1 covers 10 bases. This CDR3 has 16 residues. After removal of 2 bases from V and 6 bases from J, the junction contained 10 bases not matched to a gene. Germline assignment: CDR1 SGHRS and CDR2 YFSETQ. The CDR3 is CASSLGTGVTQDGYTF. The CDR3 DNA sequence: TGCGCCAGCAGCTTAGGGACAGGGGTTACGCAGGATGGCTACACCTTC. Full variable domain (rest looked up from reference TRBV5-1 and TRBJ1-2): KAGVTQTPRYLIKTRGQQVTLSCSPISGHRSVSWYQQTPGQGLQFLFEYFSETQRNKGNFPGRFSGRQFSNSRSEMNVSTLELGDSALYLCASSLGTGVTQDGYTFGSGTRLTVV.

The V gene is TRBV2, the J gene TRBJ2-3; weak D call: TRBD1 (6 bases). CDR1 SNHLY and CDR2 FYNNEI come from the germline V gene. The length of the CDR3 is 19 residues. V lost 6 bases and J 3 bases, leaving 28 bases between the germline ends. The CDR3 loop reads CASSGILSHSRGGTDTQYF. The CDR3 coding sequence is TGTGCCAGCAGCGGGATACTAAGCCACTCTCGAGGGGGTACAGATACGCAGTATTTT.